This record concerns one T cell receptor beta chain sequence. Germline V gene data show CDR1 as LGHNA and CDR2 as YSLEER. Trimming stripped 1 base from V and 8 bases from J, with 10 bases between. The CDR3 totals 13 residues. The source of the sample is a study of blood T cell repertoires in COVID-19. Study-level background: The origin of the acute and convalescent COVID-19 samples was the United States, Italy and Spain. PBMCs, B-cell-depleted T cells, or T cells provided the cDNA or gDNA that made up the material.

In the original workflow: Counts of nucleated cells, estimated from reference gene primer amplification, were obtained. Measured with immunoSEQ multiplex PCR; TCRdb has only the in-frame clones, and not every one. V, J and clone size were drawn from that table, and D and trimming were deduced from the DNA. The repertoire includes 100,000 to 140,000 clones, less than 90% of them detected once, and about 4.2% sits in the top ten. The specimen sequenced was peripheral blood. The clonotype was recovered from a human donor in a cohort sampled during active COVID-19. V usage is TRBV4-3 and J usage is TRBJ2-3; possible D gene TRBD2, 5 bases. CDR3 residues: CASSQGGSGTQYF. CDR3 nucleotide sequence: TGCGCCAGCAGCCAAGGTGGAAGCGGTACGCAGTATTTT.